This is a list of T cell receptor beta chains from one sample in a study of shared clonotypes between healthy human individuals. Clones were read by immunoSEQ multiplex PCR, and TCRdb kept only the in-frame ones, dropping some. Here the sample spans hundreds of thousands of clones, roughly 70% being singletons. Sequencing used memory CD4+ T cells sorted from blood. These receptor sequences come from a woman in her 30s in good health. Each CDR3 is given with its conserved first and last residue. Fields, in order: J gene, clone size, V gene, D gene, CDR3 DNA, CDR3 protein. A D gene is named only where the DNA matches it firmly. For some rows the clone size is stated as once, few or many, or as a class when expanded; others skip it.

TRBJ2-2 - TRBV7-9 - TGTGCCAGCAGCTTAACCACTGGGTCCGGGGAGCCGTTTTTT CASSLTTGSGEPFF
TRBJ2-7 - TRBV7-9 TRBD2 TGTGCCAGCGTCACTAGCGGGAGCTCCTACGAGCAGTACTTC CASVTSGSSYEQYF
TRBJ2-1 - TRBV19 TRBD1 TGTGCCAGTAGTATAGATACGGGGACAGGGGGCTACAATGAGCAGTTCTTC CASSIDTGTGGYNEQFF
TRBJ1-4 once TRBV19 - TGTGCCAGTGGGACCCAAAATGTAAAACTGTTTTTT CASGTQNVKLFF
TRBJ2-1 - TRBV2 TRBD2 TGTGCCAGCAGTGGCCAGGCTAGCGGGGAGCAGTTCTTC CASSGQASGEQFF
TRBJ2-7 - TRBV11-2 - TGTGCCAGCAGCCAACAAGGGGATAGCTACGAGCAGTACTTC CASSQQGDSYEQYF
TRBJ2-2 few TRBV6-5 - TGTGCCAGCAGTTACTCGAGTGGCGTCCGCGCCGGGGAGCTGTTTTTT CASSYSSGVRAGELFF
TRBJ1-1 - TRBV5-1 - TGCGCCAGCAGCTTGGATGGAGGGGCCACTGAAGCTTTCTTT CASSLDGGATEAFF
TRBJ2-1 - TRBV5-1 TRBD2 TGCGCCAGCACCCGGGAGGGGGGCTACAATGAGCAGTTCTTC CASTREGGYNEQFF
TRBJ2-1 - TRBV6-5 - TGTGCCAGCAGTTACGGTTATAGCTCCTACAATGAGCAGTTCTTC CASSYGYSSYNEQFF
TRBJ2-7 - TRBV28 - TGTGCCAGCAGTTTAGACGGCCTAAAACGGGGCGAGCAGTACTTC CASSLDGLKRGEQYF
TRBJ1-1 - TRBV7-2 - TGTGCCAGCAGCAAACGGTTGGCTGGGGCCACTGAAGCTTTCTTT CASSKRLAGATEAFF
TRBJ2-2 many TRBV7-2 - TGTGCCAGCAGCTTTGGGCAGCTAGACACCGGGGAGCTGTTTTTT CASSFGQLDTGELFF
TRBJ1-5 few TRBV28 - TGTGCCAGCAGGGTAACAGGGCAACGCAATCAGCCCCAGCATTTT CASRVTGQRNQPQHF
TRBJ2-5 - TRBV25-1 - TGTGCCAGCAGTGTACGCGCTACCGACCAAGAGACCCAGTACTTC CASSVRATDQETQYF
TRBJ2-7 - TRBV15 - TGTGCCACCAGCAGAGATGGCTTCAGCTCCTACGAGCAGTACTTC CATSRDGFSSYEQYF
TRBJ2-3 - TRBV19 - TGTGCCAGTAGTATTTGGTTTCTGGCTAGCGGCACAGATACGCAGTATTTT CASSIWFLASGTDTQYF
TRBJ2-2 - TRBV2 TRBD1 TGTGCCAGCAGTGGACAGGGTCACACCGGGGAGCTGTTTTTT CASSGQGHTGELFF
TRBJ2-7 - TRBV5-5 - TGTGCCAGCAGCTTCATGGGGGGCGATACCTACGAGCAGTACTTC CASSFMGGDTYEQYF
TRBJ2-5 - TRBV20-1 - TGCAGTGCCCCGTCCTTAGGAGAGCAGTACTTC CSAPSLGEQYF
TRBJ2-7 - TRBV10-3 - TGTGCCATCAGTGGAAGTCTGAAGGGAGGATCCTACGAGCAGTACTTC CAISGSLKGGSYEQYF
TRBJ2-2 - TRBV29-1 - TGCAGCGTTGGGGCGAACACCGGGGAGCTGTTTTTT CSVGANTGELFF
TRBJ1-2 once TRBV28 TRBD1 TGTGCCAGCAATAACGGACAGGGATCAAACTATGGCTACACCTTC CASNNGQGSNYGYTF
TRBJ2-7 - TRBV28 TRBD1 TGTGCCAGCAGTCCGACAGGGGGCATATATCGATCCTACGAGCAGTACTTC CASSPTGGIYRSYEQYF
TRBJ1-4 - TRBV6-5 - TGTGCCAGCAGGGACGCCGGGTTGGAAAAACTGTTTTTT CASRDAGLEKLFF
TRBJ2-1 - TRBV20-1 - TGCAGTATTAGCGGTTACAATGAGCAGTTCTTC CSISGYNEQFF
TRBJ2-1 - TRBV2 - TGTGCCAGCAGTGAACAGGCCTACAATGAGCAGTTCTTC CASSEQAYNEQFF
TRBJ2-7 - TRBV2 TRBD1 TGTGCCAGCAGTAATGGACAGGGGGAAGGCTACGAGCAGTACTTC CASSNGQGEGYEQYF
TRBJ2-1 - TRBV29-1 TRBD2 TGCAGCGTTGGGGCCGCGGGACTAGCGGGAGGGGGACGATACAATGAGCAGTTCTTC CSVGAAGLAGGGRYNEQFF
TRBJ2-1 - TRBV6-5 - TGTGCCAGCAGCGCGGCCCCCAGCTCCTACAATGAGCAGTTCTTC CASSAAPSSYNEQFF
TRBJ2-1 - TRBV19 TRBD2 TGTGCCAGTAGTAGCAAACATCCTAGCGGGAGAAGAATAAATGAGCAGTTCTTC CASSSKHPSGRRINEQFF
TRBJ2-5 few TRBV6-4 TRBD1 TGTGCCAGCAGTGCTAACAGGGGAGAGACCCAGTACTTC CASSANRGETQYF
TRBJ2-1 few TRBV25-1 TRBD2 TGTGCCAGCAGGCCTCAACTAGCGGGAGGTTCCAATGAGCAGTTCTTC CASRPQLAGGSNEQFF
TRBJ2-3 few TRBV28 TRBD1 TGTGCCAGCAGCCCCGGTGGGACAGGAGTAAGCACAGATACGCAGTATTTT CASSPGGTGVSTDTQYF
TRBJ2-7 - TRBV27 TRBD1 TGTGCCAGCAGTACAAACCGGGACAGACCTTCCTACGAGCAGTACTTC CASSTNRDRPSYEQYF
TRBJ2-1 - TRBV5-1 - TGCGCCAGCAGCTTGCCCCTTGGAGGCAATGAGCAGTTCTTC CASSLPLGGNEQFF
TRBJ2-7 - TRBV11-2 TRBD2 TGTGCCAGCAGACCTACTAGACTAGCGGGAGACGAGCAGTACTTC CASRPTRLAGDEQYF
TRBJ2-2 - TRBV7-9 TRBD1 TGTGCCAGCAGCTTAGGGACAGGGGGAAACACCGGGGAGCTGTTTTTT CASSLGTGGNTGELFF
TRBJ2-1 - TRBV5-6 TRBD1 TGTGCCAGCAGCCAACAGGGGAGCTCCTACAATGAGCAGTTCTTC CASSQQGSSYNEQFF
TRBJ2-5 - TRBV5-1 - TGCGCCAGCAGCTTGGGAGACCGGTCAGAGACCCAGTACTTC CASSLGDRSETQYF
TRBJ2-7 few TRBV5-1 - TGCGCCAGCAGCTTGGTGGTATCCCCCTACGAGCAGTACTTC CASSLVVSPYEQYF
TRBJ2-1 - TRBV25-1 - TGTGCCAGCAGAACCAGGGAGGTGGGTGAGCAGTTCTTC CASRTREVGEQFF
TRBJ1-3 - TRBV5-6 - TGTGCCAGCAGCTTGACGGGGTCTGGAGGAAACACCATATATTTT CASSLTGSGGNTIYF
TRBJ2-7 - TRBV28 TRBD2 TGTGCCAGCACCGTCCGGGGAGGGCCCTACGAGCAGTACTTC CASTVRGGPYEQYF
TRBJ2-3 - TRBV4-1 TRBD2 TGCGCCAGCAGCTCCCAACTAGCGAGCACAGATACGCAGTATTTT CASSSQLASTDTQYF
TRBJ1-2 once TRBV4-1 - TGCGCCAGCAGCCACGGGGGGCGCAGTCGTGGCTACACCTTC CASSHGGRSRGYTF
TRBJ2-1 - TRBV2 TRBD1 TGTGCCAGCAGGGGACAGGACTACAATGAGCAGTTCTTC CASRGQDYNEQFF
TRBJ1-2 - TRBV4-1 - TGCGCCAGCAGCCAAGAGCCGGGATCCTATGGCTACACCTTC CASSQEPGSYGYTF
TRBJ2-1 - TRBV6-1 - TGTGCCAGCAGTACAGGGAGACCCTACAATGAGCAGTTCTTC CASSTGRPYNEQFF
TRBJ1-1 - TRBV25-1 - TGTGCCAGCAGTGAAAGGGGTTTTATGAACACTGAAGCTTTCTTT CASSERGFMNTEAFF
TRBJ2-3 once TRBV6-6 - TGTGCCAGCAGTTACTCCGATTCCACAGATACGCAGTATTTT CASSYSDSTDTQYF
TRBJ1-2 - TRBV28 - TGTGCCAGCAGCCTTACCGCCCGAGATTATGGCTACACCTTC CASSLTARDYGYTF
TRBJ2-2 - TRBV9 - TGTGCCAGCAGCGTTCCATACACCGGGGAGCTGTTTTTT CASSVPYTGELFF